Listed below are T cell receptor beta chains from one sample, sequenced in a study of blood T cell repertoires in COVID-19. Here immunoSEQ multiplex PCR was the method, and the copy in TCRdb shows in-frame clones only, minus some. The sample lists approximately 450,000 clones; 85% to 90% were seen once. What was sequenced was PBMCs or T cells enriched from blood (not recorded which). These receptors were obtained from a man aged 25-40 years who had recovered from COVID-19. Both conserved end residues are part of each CDR3. A D gene is named only where the DNA matches it firmly. Clone size is stated in some rows and not others, as once, few, many or a class when expanded.

v_gene: TRBV27
abundance: NA
d_gene: NA
j_gene: TRBJ2-3
CDR3aa: CASSERFGYTQYF
CDR3nt: TGTGCCAGCAGTGAGCGGTTCGGATATACGCAGTATTTT

v_gene: TRBV5-6
abundance: NA
d_gene: TRBD2
j_gene: TRBJ2-2
CDR3aa: CASSLGGGGDTGELFF
CDR3nt: TGTGCCAGCAGCTTGGGCGGCGGGGGAGACACCGGGGAGCTGTTTTTT

v_gene: TRBV10-2
abundance: NA
d_gene: TRBD1
j_gene: TRBJ1-5
CDR3aa: CASSESGTGQPQHF
CDR3nt: TGCGCCAGCAGTGAGTCAGGGACAGGGCAGCCCCAGCATTTT

v_gene: TRBV5-4
abundance: NA
d_gene: NA
j_gene: TRBJ2-5
CDR3aa: CASRDQGQETQYF
CDR3nt: TGTGCCAGCCGAGACCAGGGACAAGAGACCCAGTACTTC

v_gene: TRBV27
abundance: NA
d_gene: TRBD2
j_gene: TRBJ2-6
CDR3aa: CASRGLAGVLGANVLTF
CDR3nt: TGTGCCAGCAGGGGACTAGCGGGAGTTCTTGGGGCCAACGTCCTGACTTTC

v_gene: TRBV5-4
abundance: few
d_gene: TRBD2
j_gene: TRBJ2-7
CDR3aa: CASSLGGTSGTVQYF
CDR3nt: TGTGCCAGCAGCTTGGGGGGGACTAGCGGGACCGTGCAGTACTTC

v_gene: TRBV28
abundance: NA
d_gene: NA
j_gene: TRBJ1-5
CDR3aa: CASSLRSGRGRQPQHF
CDR3nt: TGTGCCAGCAGTTTAAGGAGCGGGAGAGGCCGGCAGCCCCAGCATTTT

v_gene: TRBV6-5
abundance: NA
d_gene: TRBD1
j_gene: TRBJ1-5
CDR3aa: CASSSRQGASNQPQHF
CDR3nt: TGTGCCAGCAGTTCCCGACAGGGGGCGAGCAATCAGCCCCAGCATTTT

v_gene: TRBV5-6
abundance: NA
d_gene: NA
j_gene: TRBJ2-2
CDR3aa: CASSFLTSGELFF
CDR3nt: TGTGCCAGCAGCTTCTTGACTTCTGGGGAGCTGTTTTTT

v_gene: TRBV6-5
abundance: NA
d_gene: NA
j_gene: TRBJ1-6
CDR3aa: CASSYSRDSPLHF
CDR3nt: TGTGCCAGCAGTTACTCGCGGGACTCACCCCTCCACTTT

v_gene: TRBV18
abundance: NA
d_gene: TRBD1
j_gene: TRBJ2-6
CDR3aa: CASSLLTGTGSSGANVLTF
CDR3nt: TGTGCCAGCTCACTTTTAACCGGGACAGGTTCCTCTGGGGCCAACGTCCTGACTTTC

v_gene: TRBV28
abundance: once
d_gene: TRBD1
j_gene: TRBJ2-5
CDR3aa: CASSFLWTGKGETQYF
CDR3nt: TGTGCCAGCAGTTTCCTCTGGACAGGGAAAGGAGAGACCCAGTACTTC

v_gene: TRBV28
abundance: NA
d_gene: TRBD1
j_gene: TRBJ1-1
CDR3aa: CATATGGVGSEAFF
CDR3nt: TGTGCCACAGCGACAGGGGGGGTTGGGTCTGAAGCTTTCTTT

v_gene: TRBV15
abundance: NA
d_gene: NA
j_gene: TRBJ1-6
CDR3aa: CATSSRAYNSPLHF
CDR3nt: TGTGCCACCAGCAGCCGGGCCTATAATTCACCCCTCCACTTT

v_gene: TRBV6-5
abundance: NA
d_gene: TRBD2
j_gene: TRBJ2-1
CDR3aa: CASSSSGSGRNEQFF
CDR3nt: TGTGCCAGCAGTTCTAGCGGGTCGGGGAGGAATGAGCAGTTCTTC

v_gene: TRBV5-6
abundance: NA
d_gene: NA
j_gene: TRBJ1-2
CDR3aa: CASSSRQDIYGYTF
CDR3nt: TGTGCCAGCAGCTCACGACAGGATATTTATGGCTACACCTTC

v_gene: TRBV2
abundance: NA
d_gene: TRBD2
j_gene: TRBJ2-5
CDR3aa: CASSLAGGETQYF
CDR3nt: TGTGCCAGCAGTCTAGCGGGAGGGGAGACCCAGTACTTC

v_gene: TRBV18
abundance: NA
d_gene: NA
j_gene: TRBJ1-4
CDR3aa: CASSSTNEKLFF
CDR3nt: TGTGCCAGCTCCTCAACTAATGAAAAACTGTTTTTT

v_gene: TRBV5-1
abundance: once
d_gene: NA
j_gene: TRBJ2-4
CDR3aa: CASSLGSRANIQYF
CDR3nt: TGCGCCAGCAGCTTGGGATCGAGGGCAAACATTCAGTACTTC

v_gene: TRBV27
abundance: NA
d_gene: TRBD1
j_gene: TRBJ1-5
CDR3aa: CASILGQGSLNSNQPQHF
CDR3nt: TGTGCCAGCATCCTAGGACAGGGCAGTCTTAATAGCAATCAGCCCCAGCATTTT

v_gene: TRBV5-1
abundance: once
d_gene: NA
j_gene: TRBJ2-7
CDR3aa: CASSLEAGQRYEQYF
CDR3nt: TGCGCCAGCAGCTTGGAAGCGGGACAAAGATACGAGCAGTACTTC

v_gene: TRBV5-1
abundance: NA
d_gene: TRBD1
j_gene: TRBJ2-7
CDR3aa: CASSWIGQGADEQYF
CDR3nt: TGCGCCAGCAGCTGGATTGGACAGGGGGCTGATGAGCAGTACTTC

v_gene: TRBV28
abundance: few
d_gene: NA
j_gene: TRBJ2-3
CDR3aa: CASSRRDFDTDTQYF
CDR3nt: TGTGCCAGCAGCCGCCGGGACTTTGACACAGATACGCAGTATTTT

v_gene: TRBV2
abundance: NA
d_gene: TRBD1
j_gene: TRBJ2-5
CDR3aa: CASSARTGQVGTQYF
CDR3nt: TGTGCCAGCAGTGCGCGGACAGGGCAGGTGGGGACCCAGTACTTC

v_gene: TRBV7-2
abundance: NA
d_gene: NA
j_gene: TRBJ1-1
CDR3aa: CASSLAGAGRERAFF
CDR3nt: TGTGCCAGCAGCTTAGCGGGGGCCGGGCGGGAGCGGGCTTTCTTT